This TCR beta chain was documented in a study of blood T cell repertoires in COVID-19. As for the study in general: From T cells, B-cell-depleted T cells, or PBMCs came the material, which was cDNA or gDNA.

Original handling: By means of reference gene primer amplification, nucleated cell counts were estimated. The repertoire was sequenced with immunoSEQ multiplex PCR; TCRdb's copy has only in-frame clones and lacks some. That table gives V, J and clone size, and the DNA gave D and trimming. The sample consists of under 200,000 clones, 84% of them appearing once. The receptor comes from a man aged 40-55 years who had recovered from COVID-19. Sequencing was carried out using peripheral blood.

The CDR3 nucleotides read TGCGCCAGCAAACTTTCGGACGGAGGTAACTATGGCTACACCTTC. Its translation: CASKLSDGGNYGYTF. The genes are TRBV5-1 and TRBJ1-2; D is unresolved. The germline CDR1 and CDR2 sequences are SGHRS and YFSETQ. The V end was cut by 6 bases, the J end by 1 base, with 16 bases between. This CDR3 spans 15 amino acids.